This T cell receptor (beta chain) was documented in a study of blood T cell repertoires in COVID-19. Background on the study: Specimens from acute and convalescent COVID-19 originated in the United States, Italy and Spain. T cells, B-cell-depleted T cells, or PBMCs supplied cDNA or gDNA.

J was trimmed by 1 base and V by 5 bases; bases with no gene match: 9. Germline V gene lookup returns CDR1 SQVTM and CDR2 ANQGSEA. This CDR3 spans 15 amino acids. This clone was picked up a small number of times. Authors' data handling: Reference gene primer amplification gave nucleated cell count estimates. Libraries were prepared by immunoSEQ multiplex PCR; TCRdb keeps only in-frame clonotypes and omits some of them. V, J and clone size were drawn from that table, and D and trimming were deduced from the DNA. The profile shows 110,000 or so clones, approximately 81% of them singletons. The chain has TRBV29-1 and TRBJ1-1; the match to TRBD1 covers 8 bases. The sample was peripheral blood. This TCR was recovered from a man aged 35-49 years with acute or convalescent COVID-19. Written as DNA, the CDR3 is TGCAGCGTTTTAAAAGCCGGGACAGGGAACACTGAAGCTTTCTTT. This gives the protein CSVLKAGTGNTEAFF.